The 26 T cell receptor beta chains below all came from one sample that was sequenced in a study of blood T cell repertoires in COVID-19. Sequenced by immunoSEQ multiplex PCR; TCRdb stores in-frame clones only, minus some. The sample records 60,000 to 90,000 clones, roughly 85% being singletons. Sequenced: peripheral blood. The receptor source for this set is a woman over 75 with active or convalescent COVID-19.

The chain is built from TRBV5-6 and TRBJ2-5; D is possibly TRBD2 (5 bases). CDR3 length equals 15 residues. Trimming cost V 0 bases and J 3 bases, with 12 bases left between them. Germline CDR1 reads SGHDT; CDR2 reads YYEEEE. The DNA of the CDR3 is TGTGCCAGCAGCTTGGGATGGGCCGGGAAAGAGACCCAGTACTTC. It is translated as CASSLGWAGKETQYF.

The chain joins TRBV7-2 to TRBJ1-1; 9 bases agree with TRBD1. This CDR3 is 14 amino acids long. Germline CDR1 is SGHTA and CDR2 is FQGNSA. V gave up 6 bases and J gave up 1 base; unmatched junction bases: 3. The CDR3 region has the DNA TGTGCCAGCAGGAGGGGACAGGGGAACACTGAAGCTTTCTTT. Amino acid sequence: CASRRGQGNTEAFF.

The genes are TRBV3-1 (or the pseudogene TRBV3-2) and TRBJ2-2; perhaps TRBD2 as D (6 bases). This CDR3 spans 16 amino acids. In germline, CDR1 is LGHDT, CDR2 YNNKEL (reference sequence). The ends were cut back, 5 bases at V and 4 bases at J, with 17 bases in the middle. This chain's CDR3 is CASSVHTGTPTGELFF. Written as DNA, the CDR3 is TGTGCCAGCAGCGTCCACACCGGGACTCCCACCGGGGAGCTGTTTTTT.

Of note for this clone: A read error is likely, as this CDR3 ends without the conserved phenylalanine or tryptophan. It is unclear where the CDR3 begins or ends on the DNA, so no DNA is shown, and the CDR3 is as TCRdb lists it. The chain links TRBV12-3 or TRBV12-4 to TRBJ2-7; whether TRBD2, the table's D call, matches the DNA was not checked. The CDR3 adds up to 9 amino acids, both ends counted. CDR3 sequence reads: CATLGPSGN.

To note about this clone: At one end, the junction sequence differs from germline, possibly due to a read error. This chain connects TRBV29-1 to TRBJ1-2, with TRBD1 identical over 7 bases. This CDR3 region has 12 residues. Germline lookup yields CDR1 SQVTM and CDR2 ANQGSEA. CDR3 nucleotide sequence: TGCAGCGTTGAAGATCAAAGTGGACAGGAGCAATTC. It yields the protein CSVEDQSGQEQF.

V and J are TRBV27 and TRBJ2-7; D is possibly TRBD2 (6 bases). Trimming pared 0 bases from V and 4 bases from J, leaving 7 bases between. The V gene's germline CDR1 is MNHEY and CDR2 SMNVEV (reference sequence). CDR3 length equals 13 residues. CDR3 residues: CASSLSEGYEQYF. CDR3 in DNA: TGTGCCAGCAGTTTATCGGAGGGGTACGAGCAGTACTTC.

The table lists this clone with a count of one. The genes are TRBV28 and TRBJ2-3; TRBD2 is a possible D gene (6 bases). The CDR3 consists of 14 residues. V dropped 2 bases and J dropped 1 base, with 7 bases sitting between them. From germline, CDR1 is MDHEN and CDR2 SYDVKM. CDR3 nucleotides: TGTGCCAGCAGTTTAACGGGAGGCACAGATACGCAGTATTTT. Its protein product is CASSLTGGTDTQYF. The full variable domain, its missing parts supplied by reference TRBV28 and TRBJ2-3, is DVKVTQSSRYLVKRTGEKVFLECVQDMDHENMFWYRQDPGLGLRLIYFSYDVKMKEKGDIPEGYSVSREKKERFSLILESASTNQTSMYLCASSLTGGTDTQYFGPGTRLTVL.

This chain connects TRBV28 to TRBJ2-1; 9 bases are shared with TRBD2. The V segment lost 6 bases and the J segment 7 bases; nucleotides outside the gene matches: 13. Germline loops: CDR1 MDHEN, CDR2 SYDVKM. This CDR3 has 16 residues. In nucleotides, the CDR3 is TGTGCCAGCAGGGGCCCAGGCGTTAGCGGGAGAAATGAGCAGTTCTTC. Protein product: CASRGPGVSGRNEQFF.

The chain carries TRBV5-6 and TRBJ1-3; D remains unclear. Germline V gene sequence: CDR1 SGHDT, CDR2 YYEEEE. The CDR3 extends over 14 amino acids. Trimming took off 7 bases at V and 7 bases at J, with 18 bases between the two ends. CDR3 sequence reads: CASEGSRRRNTIYF. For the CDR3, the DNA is TGTGCCAGCGAGGGATCGAGGCGGAGGAACACCATATATTTT.

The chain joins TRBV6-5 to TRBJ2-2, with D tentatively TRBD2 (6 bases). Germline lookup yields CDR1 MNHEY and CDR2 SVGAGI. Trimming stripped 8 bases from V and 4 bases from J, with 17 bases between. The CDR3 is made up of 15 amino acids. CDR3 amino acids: CASDSGGRGTGELFF. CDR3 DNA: TGTGCCAGCGATTCCGGGGGAAGGGGCACCGGGGAGCTGTTTTTT.

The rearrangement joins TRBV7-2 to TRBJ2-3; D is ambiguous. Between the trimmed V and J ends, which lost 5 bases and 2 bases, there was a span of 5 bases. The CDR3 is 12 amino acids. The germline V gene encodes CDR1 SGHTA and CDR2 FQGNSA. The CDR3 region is CASSPNTDTQYF. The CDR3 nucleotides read TGTGCCAGCAGCCCTAACACAGATACGCAGTATTTT.

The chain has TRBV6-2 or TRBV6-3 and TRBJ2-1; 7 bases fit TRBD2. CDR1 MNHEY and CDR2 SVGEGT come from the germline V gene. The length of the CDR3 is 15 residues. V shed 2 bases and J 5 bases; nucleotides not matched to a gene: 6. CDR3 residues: CASSYQASGHNEQFF. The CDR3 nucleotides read TGTGCCAGCAGTTACCAGGCTAGCGGTCACAATGAGCAGTTCTTC.

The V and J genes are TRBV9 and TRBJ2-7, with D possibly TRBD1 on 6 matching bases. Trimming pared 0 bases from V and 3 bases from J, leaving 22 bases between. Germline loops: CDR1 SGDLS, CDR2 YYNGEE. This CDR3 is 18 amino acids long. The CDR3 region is CASSVDPPTGLNFYEQYF. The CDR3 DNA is TGTGCCAGCAGCGTAGACCCACCGACAGGACTCAATTTCTACGAGCAGTACTTC.

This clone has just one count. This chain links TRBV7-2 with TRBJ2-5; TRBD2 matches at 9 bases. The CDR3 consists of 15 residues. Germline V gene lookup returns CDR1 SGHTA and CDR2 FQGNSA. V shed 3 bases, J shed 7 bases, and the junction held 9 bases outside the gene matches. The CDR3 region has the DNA TGTGCCAGCAGCTTGGGGCTAGCGGGGTCAGCGACCCAGTACTTC. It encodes CASSLGLAGSATQYF.

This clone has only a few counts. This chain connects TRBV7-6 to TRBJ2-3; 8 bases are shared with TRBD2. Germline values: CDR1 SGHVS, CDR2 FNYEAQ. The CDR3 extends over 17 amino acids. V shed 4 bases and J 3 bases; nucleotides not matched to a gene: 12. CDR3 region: CASSSTPPGGVTDTQYF. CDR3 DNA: TGTGCCAGCAGCTCAACCCCCCCCGGGGGGGTAACAGATACGCAGTATTTT.

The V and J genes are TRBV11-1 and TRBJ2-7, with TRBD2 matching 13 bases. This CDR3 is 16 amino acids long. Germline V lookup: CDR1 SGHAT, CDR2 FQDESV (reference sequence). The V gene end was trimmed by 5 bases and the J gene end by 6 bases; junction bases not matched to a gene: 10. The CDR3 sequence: CASSEGLAGIPREQYF. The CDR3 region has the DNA TGTGCCAGCAGCGAGGGACTAGCGGGGATACCTCGCGAGCAGTACTTC.

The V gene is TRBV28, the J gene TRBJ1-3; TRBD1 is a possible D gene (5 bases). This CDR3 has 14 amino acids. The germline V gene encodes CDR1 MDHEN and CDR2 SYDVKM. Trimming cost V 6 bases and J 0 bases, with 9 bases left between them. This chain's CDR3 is CASSRAFSGNTIYF. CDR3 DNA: TGTGCCAGCAGCAGGGCCTTCTCTGGAAACACCATATATTTT.

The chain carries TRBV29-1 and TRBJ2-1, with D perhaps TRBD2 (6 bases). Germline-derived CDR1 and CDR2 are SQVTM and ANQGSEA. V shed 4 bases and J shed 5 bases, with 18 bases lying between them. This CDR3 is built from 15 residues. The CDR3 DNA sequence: TGCAGCGTTGCTCGGCTAGCGACCGGACACAATGAGCAGTTCTTC. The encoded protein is CSVARLATGHNEQFF.

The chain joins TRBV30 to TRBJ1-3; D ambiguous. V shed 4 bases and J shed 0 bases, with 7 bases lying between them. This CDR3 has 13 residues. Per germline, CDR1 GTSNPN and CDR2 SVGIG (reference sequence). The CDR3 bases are TGTGCCTGGACGTCGGGCTCTGGAAACACCATATATTTT. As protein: CAWTSGSGNTIYF. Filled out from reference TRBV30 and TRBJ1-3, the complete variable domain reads SQTIHQWPATLVQPVGSPLSLECTVEGTSNPNLYWYRQAAGRGLQLLFYSVGIGQISSEVPQNLSASRPQDRQFILSSKKLLLSDSGFYLCAWTSGSGNTIYFGEGSWLTVV.

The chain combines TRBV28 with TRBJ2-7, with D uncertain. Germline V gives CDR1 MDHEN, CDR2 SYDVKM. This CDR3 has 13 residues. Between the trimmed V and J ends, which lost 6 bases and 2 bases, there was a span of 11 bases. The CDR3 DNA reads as TGTGCCAGCAGGGCAGACGCGGCCTACGAGCAGTACTTC. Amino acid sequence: CASRADAAYEQYF.

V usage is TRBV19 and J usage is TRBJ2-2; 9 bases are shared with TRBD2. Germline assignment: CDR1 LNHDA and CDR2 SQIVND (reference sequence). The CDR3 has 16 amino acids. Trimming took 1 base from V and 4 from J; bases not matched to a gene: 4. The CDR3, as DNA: TGTGCCAGTAGTATAGTTGGCGGGAGGGGCACCGGGGAGCTGTTTTTT. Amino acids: CASSIVGGRGTGELFF.

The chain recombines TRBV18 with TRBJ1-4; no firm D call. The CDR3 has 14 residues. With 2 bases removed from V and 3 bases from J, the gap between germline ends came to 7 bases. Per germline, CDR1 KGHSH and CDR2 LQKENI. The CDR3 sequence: CASSPRGPNEKLFF. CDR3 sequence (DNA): TGTGCCAGCTCACCAAGAGGGCCTAATGAAAAACTGTTTTTT. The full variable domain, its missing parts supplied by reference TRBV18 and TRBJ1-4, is NAGVMQNPRHLVRRRGQEARLRCSPMKGHSHVYWYRQLPEEGLKFMVYLQKENIIDESGMPKERFSAEFPKEGPSILRIQQVVRGDSAAYFCASSPRGPNEKLFFGSGTQLSVL.

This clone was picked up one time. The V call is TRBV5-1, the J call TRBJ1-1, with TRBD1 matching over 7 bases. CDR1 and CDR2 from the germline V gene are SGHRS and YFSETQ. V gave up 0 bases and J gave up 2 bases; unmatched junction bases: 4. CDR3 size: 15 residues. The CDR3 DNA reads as TGCGCCAGCAGCTTGGGCTCAGGGGGTAACACTGAAGCTTTCTTT. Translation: CASSLGSGGNTEAFF.

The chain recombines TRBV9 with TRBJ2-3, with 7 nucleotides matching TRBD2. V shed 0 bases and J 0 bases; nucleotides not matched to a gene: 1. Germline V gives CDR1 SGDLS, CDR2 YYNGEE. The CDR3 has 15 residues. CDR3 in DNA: TGTGCCAGCAGCGTAGGCGGGAGCAGCACAGATACGCAGTATTTT. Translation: CASSVGGSSTDTQYF.

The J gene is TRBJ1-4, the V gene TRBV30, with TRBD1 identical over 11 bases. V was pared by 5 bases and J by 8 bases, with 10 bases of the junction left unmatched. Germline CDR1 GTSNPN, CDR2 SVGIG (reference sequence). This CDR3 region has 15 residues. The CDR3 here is CAWALLGTGGEKLFF. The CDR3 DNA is TGTGCCTGGGCCCTCCTCGGGACAGGGGGGGAAAAACTGTTTTTT.

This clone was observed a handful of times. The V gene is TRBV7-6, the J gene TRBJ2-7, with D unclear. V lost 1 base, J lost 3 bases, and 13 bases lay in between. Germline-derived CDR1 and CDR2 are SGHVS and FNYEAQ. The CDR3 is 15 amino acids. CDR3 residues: CASSLGLGSDYEQYF. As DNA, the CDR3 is TGTGCCAGCAGCTTAGGGCTCGGCAGCGACTACGAGCAGTACTTC. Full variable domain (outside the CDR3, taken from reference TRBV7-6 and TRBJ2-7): GAGVSQSPRYKVTKRGQDVALRCDPISGHVSLYWYRQALGQGPEFLTYFNYEAQQDKSGLPNDRFSAERPEGSISTLTIQRTEQRDSAMYRCASSLGLGSDYEQYFGPGTRLTVT.